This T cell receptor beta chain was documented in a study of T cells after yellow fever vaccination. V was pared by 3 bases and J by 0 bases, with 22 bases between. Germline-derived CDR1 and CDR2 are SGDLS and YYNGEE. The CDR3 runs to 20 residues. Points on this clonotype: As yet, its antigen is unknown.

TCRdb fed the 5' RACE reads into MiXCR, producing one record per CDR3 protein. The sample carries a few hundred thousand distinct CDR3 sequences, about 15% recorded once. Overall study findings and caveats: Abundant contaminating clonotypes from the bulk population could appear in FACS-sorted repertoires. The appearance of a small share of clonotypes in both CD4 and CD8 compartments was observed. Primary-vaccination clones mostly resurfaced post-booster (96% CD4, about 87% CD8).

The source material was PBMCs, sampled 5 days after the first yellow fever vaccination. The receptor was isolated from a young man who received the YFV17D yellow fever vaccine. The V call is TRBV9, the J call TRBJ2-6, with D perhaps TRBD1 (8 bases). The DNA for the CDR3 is TGTGCCAGCAGCGCAAATATCACAGGGGGGGATGCCTCTGGGGCCAACGTCCTGACTTTC. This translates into CASSANITGGDASGANVLTF.